This TCR beta chain comes out of a study of blood T cell repertoires in COVID-19. On the study more broadly: Italy, Spain and the United States were the sources of the convalescent and acute COVID-19 samples.

Sequenced by immunoSEQ multiplex PCR; TCRdb stores in-frame clones only, minus some. The table includes about 200,000 clones, 80% to 90% detected once. Trimming took 4 bases from V and 6 from J; bases not matched to a gene: 12. The CDR3 extends over 16 amino acids. Germline loops: CDR1 SGHRS, CDR2 YFSETQ. V gene TRBV5-1 combines with J gene TRBJ2-1, with 8 bases matching TRBD1. The TCR sequence derives from a man between 25 and 39 years old who had recovered from COVID-19. The sample taken for sequencing was PBMCs or T cells enriched from blood (not recorded which). The chain's CDR3 is CASSRLGTGNSNEQFF. CDR3 nucleotide sequence: TGCGCCAGCAGCCGGTTAGGGACAGGTAATAGCAATGAGCAGTTCTTC.